A selection of T cell receptor beta chains follows, all from one sample in a study of blood T cells in healthy people across ages. TCRdb independently ran MiXCR on the 5' RACE reads; one entry per CDR3 protein. The top ten hold over 10% of the sample, which has approximately 940,000 distinct CDR3 sequences, about 44% seen once. The specimen was blood. These TCRs come from a man in his thirties or forties in good health. CDR3s include the opening cysteine and the closing phenylalanine or tryptophan.

j_call	v_call	cdr3_aa
TRBJ2-3	TRBV9	CASSVASGALTDTQYF
TRBJ1-2	TRBV7-2	CASSLYPSGVNYGYTF
TRBJ1-2	TRBV27	CASRKLGQGNYGYTF
TRBJ2-5	TRBV7-2	CASSLTRAGETQYF
TRBJ2-5	TRBV4-1	CASSTWTDETQYF
TRBJ2-1	TRBV6-1	CASRGLAGATSSYNEQFF
TRBJ2-3	TRBV29-1	CSVERGSTDTQYF
TRBJ1-4	TRBV27	CASSTPGHSNEKLFF
TRBJ2-5	TRBV30	CAWSVGTIQETQYF
TRBJ2-1	TRBV5-1	CASSWVPRQGVRNEQFF
TRBJ1-4	TRBV3-1	CASSQDPGQGKSANEKLFF
NA	TRBV4-1	CASSRVGSGGETQYF
TRBJ1-1	TRBV6-5	CASSYDGKGSEAFF
TRBJ2-7	TRBV5-1	CASSWTDGGPSYEQYF
TRBJ2-7	TRBV6-2/TRBV6-3	CASSYGTAVNEQYF